The 26 T cell receptor beta chains in this list originate from one sample, sequenced in a study of neurological immune-mediated disorders (dated 2019 in TCRdb). Preparation of the library involved 5' RACE. The data were produced on an Illumina HiSeq 2500. TCRdb redid the processing of the public reads, applying fastp at Q25 and MiXCR, and retained in-frame beta chains. Identical CDR3 protein sequences are pooled into one entry, listed with their most common genes and DNA. The sample table holds tens of thousands of distinct CDR3 sequences, of which around 5.8% were seen once. The ten largest clones add up to approximately 1.5% of the sample. The source material was CD4+ T cells from blood. These receptors were collected from a woman in her late teens or twenties with multiple sclerosis.

This clonotype was counted many times. The chain carries TRBV4-3 and TRBJ1-2; D perhaps matches TRBD1 (5 bases). V was cut by 0 bases and J by 4 bases, with 12 bases left in between. The germline V gene has CDR1 LGHNA and CDR2 YSLEER. CDR3 length: 15 amino acids. The CDR3 loop reads CASSQDRKGSYGYTF. The CDR3 DNA reads as TGCGCCAGCAGCCAAGATCGAAAGGGGAGCTATGGCTACACCTTC.

The genes are TRBV20-1 and TRBJ2-1; TRBD2 agrees at 14 bases. The assigned J gene may be wrong: the sequence end matches TRBJ2-5 better. The CDR3 is 16 residues long. From germline, CDR1 is DFQATT and CDR2 SNEGSKA (reference sequence). CDR3 in amino acids: CSAREPGLAGEETQYF. In DNA, the CDR3 is TGCAGTGCTAGAGAACCGGGACTAGCGGGAGAAGAGACCCAGTACTTC.

This clonotype was counted ten times or more. V gene TRBV3-1 combines with J gene TRBJ1-1; D is unresolved. Trimming stripped 1 base from V and 7 bases from J, with 10 bases between. Germline loops: CDR1 LGHDT, CDR2 YNNKEL (reference sequence). The CDR3 length is 13 residues. CDR3 in DNA: TGTGCCAGCAGCCAAGGGCGCGGTGGTGAAGCTTTCTTT. As protein: CASSQGRGGEAFF.

There are many counts of this clonotype. V and J are TRBV12-3 or TRBV12-4 and TRBJ2-3, with D uncertain. This CDR3 has 12 residues. Trimming took 7 bases from V and 2 from J, leaving 7 bases between them. This CDR3 is CASKPNTDTQYF. The CDR3 DNA is TGTGCCAGCAAGCCGAACACAGATACGCAGTATTTT.

This clonotype was picked up many times. The V gene is TRBV7-2, the J gene TRBJ1-1, with TRBD1 identical over 7 bases. CDR3 size: 13 residues. J was trimmed by 7 bases and V by 2 bases; bases with no gene match: 4. Looked up from germline, CDR1 is SGHTA and CDR2 is FQGNSA. The CDR3 DNA reads as TGTGCCAGCAGCTTAAAAGGACAGGTTGAAGCTTTCTTT. This translates into CASSLKGQVEAFF. Based on the CDR3 plus reference TRBV7-2 and TRBJ1-1, the full variable domain is GAGVSQSPSNKVTEKGKDVELRCDPISGHTALYWYRQSLGQGLEFLIYFQGNSAPDKSGLPSDRFSAERTGGSVSTLTIQRTQQEDSAVYLCASSLKGQVEAFFGQGTRLTVV.

This clonotype was seen at least ten times. The chain uses TRBV12-3 or TRBV12-4 and TRBJ2-3; D is ambiguous. The CDR3 has 12 residues. V gave up 3 bases and J gave up 3 bases, with 4 bases separating them. Here the CDR3 reads CASSFGTDTQYF. CDR3 DNA sequence: TGTGCCAGCAGTTTTGGTACAGATACGCAGTATTTT.

This clonotype was seen repeatedly, ten times or more. This chain's CDR3 is CASSLAPGGRITDTQYF. The CDR3 DNA follows: TGCGCCAGCAGCTTGGCCCCTGGCGGGAGGATCACAGATACGCAGTATTTT. The gene calls are TRBV5-1 and TRBJ2-3; 8 bases are shared with TRBD2. Germline assignment: CDR1 SGHRS and CDR2 YFSETQ. V was clipped by 0 bases and J by 2 bases; unmatched bases: 8. The length of the CDR3 is 17 residues.

This clonotype showed up just a few times. It may be a read error: a sequence one base away is much more abundant. This likely comes from a read error, as the CDR3 has no conserved phenylalanine or tryptophan at its end. The V gene is TRBV6-1, the J gene TRBJ2-4, with 7 bases identical to TRBD1. The V gene end was trimmed by 6 bases and the J gene end by 0 bases; junction bases not matched to a gene: 5. Germline V gives CDR1 MNHNS, CDR2 SASEGT. The CDR3 covers 15 residues. The CDR3 DNA sequence: TGTGCCAGCAGGGGACAGCCTATAGCCAAAAACATTCAGTACTGC. This codes for CASRGQPIAKNIQYC.

This clonotype was seen a few times. V and J are TRBV20-1 and TRBJ2-3; perhaps TRBD2 as D (6 bases). This CDR3 has 15 amino acids. CDR1 is DFQATT and CDR2 is SNEGSKA in the germline V gene (reference sequence). Deletions cut 5 bases from V and 2 bases from J, with 17 bases between. DNA of the CDR3: TGCAGTGCTCTCGCCGGGACGGGAGCCACAGATACGCAGTATTTT. This gives the protein CSALAGTGATDTQYF.

This clonotype was seen repeatedly, ten times or more. The V call is TRBV4-3, the J call TRBJ2-3; possibly TRBD2 for D (6 bases). The germline V gene has CDR1 LGHNA and CDR2 YSLEER. The CDR3 runs 16 residues. V shed 2 bases and J shed 1 base, with 13 bases lying between them. As DNA, the CDR3 is TGCGCCAGCAGCCAATCCATGCGGGAACGCACAGATACGCAGTATTTT. It translates to CASSQSMRERTDTQYF.

In this sample, this clonotype turned up many times. This sequence joins TRBV29-1 and TRBJ1-5; no reliable D call. CDR1 and CDR2 from the germline V gene are SQVTM and ANQGSEA. The CDR3 spans 15 residues. V was clipped by 3 bases and J by 0 bases, with 12 bases between them. The CDR3 spells CSVEVGSGSNQPQHF. In nucleotides, the CDR3 is TGCAGCGTTGAGGTGGGGAGCGGTAGCAATCAGCCCCAGCATTTT.

The sample holds many counts of this clonotype. The chain links TRBV5-6 to TRBJ2-7, with TRBD1 matching 7 bases. V trimming: 4 bases; J trimming: 6 bases; junction bases outside the gene matches: 7. The length of the CDR3 is 13 residues. Germline V gives CDR1 SGHDT, CDR2 YYEEEE. The CDR3: CASSLHRGTEQYV. CDR3 coding DNA: TGTGCCAGCAGCCTACACAGGGGAACCGAGCAGTACGTC.

This clonotype was counted at least ten times. The chain joins TRBV6-5 to TRBJ2-3; TRBD2 aligns across 12 bases. Per germline, CDR1 MNHEY and CDR2 SVGAGI. This CDR3 is built from 15 residues. With V trimmed by 8 bases and J by 1 base, 4 bases remained unmatched. CDR3 DNA: TGTGCCAGCGGACGGACTAGCGGGGGCACAGATACGCAGTATTTT. It yields the protein CASGRTSGGTDTQYF.

This clonotype was seen repeatedly, ten times or more. J is TRBJ1-2 and V is TRBV28, with D maybe TRBD1 (5 bases). Per germline, CDR1 MDHEN and CDR2 SYDVKM. CDR3 size: 12 residues. V was clipped by 5 bases and J by 5 bases, with 9 bases between them. The CDR3 spells CASSKTGYGYTF. The DNA for the CDR3 is TGTGCCAGCAGTAAAACAGGATATGGCTACACCTTC.

The genes are TRBV6-2 or TRBV6-3 and TRBJ2-1, with 8 bases that match TRBD2. Germline CDR1 MNHEY, CDR2 SVGEGT. This CDR3 is built from 16 residues. With V trimmed by 3 bases and J by 4 bases, 8 bases remained unmatched. The CDR3 region has the DNA TGTGCCAGCAGTTATGATCCACTAGCGGCGTACAATGAGCAGTTCTTC. This encodes CASSYDPLAAYNEQFF.

This clonotype appeared many times. The chain is built from TRBV21-1 and TRBJ2-5; the tabulated D call, TRBD1, remains unverified against the DNA. TRBV21-1 is recorded as a pseudogene. The CDR3 is made up of 12 amino acids. As DNA, the CDR3 is TGTGCCAGCAGCAAAATGGGGCAGGTCGGGTACTTC. Protein product: CASSKMGQVGYF.

There are many counts of this clonotype. This chain joins TRBV5-1 and TRBJ2-3; D not certain. Germline assignment: CDR1 SGHRS and CDR2 YFSETQ. This CDR3 has 13 amino acids. Trimming cost V 2 bases and J 2 bases, with 6 bases left between them. The CDR3 protein is CASSFPATDTQYF. CDR3 DNA: TGCGCCAGCAGCTTTCCAGCCACAGATACGCAGTATTTT. The full variable domain, with the rest looked up from reference TRBV5-1 and TRBJ2-3, is KAGVTQTPRYLIKTRGQQVTLSCSPISGHRSVSWYQQTPGQGLQFLFEYFSETQRNKGNFPGRFSGRQFSNSRSEMNVSTLELGDSALYLCASSFPATDTQYFGPGTRLTVL.

This clonotype was counted ten times or more. The V gene is TRBV11-2, the J gene TRBJ1-2, with 9 positions matching TRBD1. Looked up from germline, CDR1 is SGHAT and CDR2 is FQNNGV. Trimming at V came to 0 bases and at J to 6 bases, leaving 5 bases not matched to a gene. This CDR3 is 15 amino acids long. The DNA for the CDR3 is TGTGCCAGCAGCTTAGATGGAGGGACAGGGAATGGCTACACCTTC. Its translation: CASSLDGGTGNGYTF.

This clonotype was detected many times. The V and J genes are TRBV9 and TRBJ2-7; D may be TRBD2 (6 bases). The CDR3 length is 14 residues. The germline V gene has CDR1 SGDLS and CDR2 YYNGEE. V dropped 0 bases and J dropped 6 bases, with 13 bases sitting between them. CDR3: CASSVVEGVGEQYF. CDR3 DNA: TGTGCCAGCAGCGTAGTGGAGGGAGTAGGCGAGCAGTACTTC.

This clonotype was seen many times. The V call is TRBV3-1, the J call TRBJ1-5, with D possibly TRBD1 on 5 matching bases. The germline V gene has CDR1 LGHDT and CDR2 YNNKEL (reference sequence). With 6 bases removed from V and 4 bases from J, the gap between germline ends came to 25 bases. The CDR3 covers 18 residues. The CDR3 DNA follows: TGTGCCAGCAGTCAAAGAGGGGCAGATTCACGGGGGAATCAGCCCCAGCATTTT. This gives the protein CASSQRGADSRGNQPQHF.

This clonotype came up many times. This chain joins TRBV14 and TRBJ2-6; D gene unclear. The CDR3 is made up of 14 amino acids. V was shortened by 4 bases and J by 0 bases, with 4 bases between the two germline ends. Germline V gene lookup returns CDR1 SGHDN and CDR2 FVKESK. The CDR3 DNA follows: TGTGCCAGCAGCCGCACCTCTGGGGCCAACGTCCTGACTTTC. This sequence encodes CASSRTSGANVLTF.

This clonotype was observed at least ten times. V usage is TRBV20-1 and J usage is TRBJ2-5; the D gene is possibly TRBD2 (7 bases). The CDR3 consists of 17 residues. Germline V gene data show CDR1 as DFQATT and CDR2 as SNEGSKA (reference sequence). V was trimmed by 3 bases and J by 2 bases, leaving 22 bases between them. CDR3 amino acids: CSARGGVDRSLQETQYF. The CDR3 DNA sequence: TGCAGTGCTAGGGGGGGGGTTGACAGGTCGCTGCAAGAGACCCAGTACTTC.

This clonotype was counted ten times or more. V and J are TRBV6-5 and TRBJ1-2; 7 positions agree with TRBD1. CDR1 is MNHEY, CDR2 SVGAGI, per germline. This CDR3 is 12 amino acids long. V lost 8 bases, J lost 6 bases, and 6 bases stayed unmatched. The CDR3 DNA reads as TGTGCCAGCTCCATGACAGGGAATGGCTACACCTTC. It encodes CASSMTGNGYTF.

This clonotype was found many times. This chain links TRBV12-3 or TRBV12-4 with TRBJ2-2; 7 bases are shared with TRBD2. The CDR3 is made up of 15 amino acids. The junction had 8 bases not matched to a gene; V was cut back by 10 bases and J by 0 bases. The CDR3 bases are TGTGCCACTTCCCCAAGCGGGACGAACACCGGGGAGCTGTTTTTT. It codes for CATSPSGTNTGELFF.

This clonotype was found many times. The chain employs TRBV7-2 and TRBJ2-1; tentatively, D is TRBD1 (5 bases). Germline-derived CDR1 and CDR2 are SGHTA and FQGNSA. V lost 5 bases and J 1 base, leaving 9 bases between the germline ends. The CDR3 covers 14 residues. CDR3 sequence reads: CASSQTVSYNEQFF. The DNA for the CDR3 is TGTGCCAGCAGCCAGACAGTATCCTACAATGAGCAGTTCTTC.

This clonotype was seen at least ten times. The chain combines TRBV12-3 or TRBV12-4 with TRBJ1-5, with a possible D match to TRBD1 (6 bases). The CDR3 runs 14 residues. With 1 base removed from V and 5 bases from J, the gap between germline ends came to 9 bases. The CDR3 reads CASSLGGRDQPQHF. CDR3 DNA: TGTGCCAGCAGTTTAGGGGGGCGGGATCAGCCCCAGCATTTT.